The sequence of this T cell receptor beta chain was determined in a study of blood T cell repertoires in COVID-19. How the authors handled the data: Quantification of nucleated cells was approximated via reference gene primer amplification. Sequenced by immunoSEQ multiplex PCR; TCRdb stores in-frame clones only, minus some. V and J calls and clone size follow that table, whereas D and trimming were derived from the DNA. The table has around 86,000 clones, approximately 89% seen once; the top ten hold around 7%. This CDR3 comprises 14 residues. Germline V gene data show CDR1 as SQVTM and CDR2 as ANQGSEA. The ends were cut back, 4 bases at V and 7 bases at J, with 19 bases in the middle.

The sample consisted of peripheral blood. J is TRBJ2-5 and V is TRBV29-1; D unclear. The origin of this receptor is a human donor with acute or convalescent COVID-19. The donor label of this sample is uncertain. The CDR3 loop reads CSVVISAVVGTQYF. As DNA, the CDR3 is TGCAGCGTTGTCATTTCGGCGGTGGTTGGGACCCAGTACTTC.